This TCR beta chain was profiled in a study of CD8 T cells in Susac syndrome. The CDR3 covers 16 residues. CDR1 and CDR2 from the germline V gene are PRHDT and FYEKMQ (reference sequence). Remarks on this clonotype: Its ends do not fully match the called genes, so a read error is possible.

Reverse transcription of roughly 0.45 to 1 ug RNA used random hexamers. The immunoSEQ assay covered 54 Vbeta and 13 Jbeta segments for CDR3. TCRdb called the immunoSEQ multiplex PCR reads again in MiXCR, with one record for every CDR3 protein. The data hold 350,000 to 550,000 distinct CDR3 sequences, with approximately 89% observed a single time. The authors negatively isolated CD8+ and CD4+ T cells and FACS-enriched TEMRA cells. This sequence joins TRBV13 and TRBJ2-7; D may be TRBD2 (6 bases). This receptor was obtained from a human donor with multiple sclerosis. Sequenced sample: CD8+ T cells from PBMCs. The CDR3 spells CANSLRLGPLPYEQYF. The CDR3, as DNA: TGTGCCAACAGCCTCCGACTAGGTCCCCTTCCCTACGAGCAGTACTTC.